The sequence of this TCR beta chain was determined in a study of cytomegalovirus exposure and HLA in healthy donors. PCR was performed using 60 Vbeta and 13 Jbeta primers. The table came from immunoSEQ multiplex PCR; TCRdb's copy has only in-frame clones and leaves some out. Of more than 65,000 clones listed, roughly four fifths were seen once; the top ten hold 6.2%. The V end lost 5 bases, the J end lost 2 bases, and 18 bases lay between the germline ends. Germline V gene sequence: CDR1 SQVTM, CDR2 ANQGSEA. The CDR3 has 15 amino acids. This rearrangement joins TRBV29-1 to TRBJ1-1, with a weak D call TRBD1 (5 bases). This TCR was sampled from a woman aged 45-60 years in good health and CMV-seropositive. The sequencing sample was made of PBMCs. CDR3 residues: CSVYQGSSANTEAFF. The CDR3 bases are TGCAGCGTTTACCAGGGTAGTTCAGCTAACACTGAAGCTTTCTTT.